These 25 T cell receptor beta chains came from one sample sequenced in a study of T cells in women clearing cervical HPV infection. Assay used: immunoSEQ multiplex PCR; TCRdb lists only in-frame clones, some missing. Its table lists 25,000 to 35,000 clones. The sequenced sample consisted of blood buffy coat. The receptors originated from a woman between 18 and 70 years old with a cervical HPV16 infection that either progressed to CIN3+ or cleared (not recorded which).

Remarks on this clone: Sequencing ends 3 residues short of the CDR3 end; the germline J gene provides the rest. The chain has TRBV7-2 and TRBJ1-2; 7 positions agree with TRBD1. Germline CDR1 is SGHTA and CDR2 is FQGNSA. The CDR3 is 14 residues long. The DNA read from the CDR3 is TGTGCCAGCAGCAAACGACAGGGCTCCTACGAC. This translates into CASSKRQGSYD. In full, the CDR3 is CASSKRQGSYDYTF. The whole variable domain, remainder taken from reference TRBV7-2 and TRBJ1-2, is GAGVSQSPSNKVTEKGKDVELRCDPISGHTALYWYRQSLGQGLEFLIYFQGNSAPDKSGLPSDRFSAERTGGSVSTLTIQRTQQEDSAVYLCASSKRQGSYDYTFGSGTRLTVV.

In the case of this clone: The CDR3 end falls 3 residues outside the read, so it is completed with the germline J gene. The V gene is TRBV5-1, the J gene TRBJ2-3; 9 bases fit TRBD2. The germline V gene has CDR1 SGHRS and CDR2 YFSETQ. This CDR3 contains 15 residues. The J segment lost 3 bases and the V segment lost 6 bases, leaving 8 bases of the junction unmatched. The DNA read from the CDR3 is TGCGCCAGCACAGGAGGGCTAGCGGGGACAGATACG. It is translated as CASTGGLAGTDT. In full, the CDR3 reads CASTGGLAGTDTQYF.

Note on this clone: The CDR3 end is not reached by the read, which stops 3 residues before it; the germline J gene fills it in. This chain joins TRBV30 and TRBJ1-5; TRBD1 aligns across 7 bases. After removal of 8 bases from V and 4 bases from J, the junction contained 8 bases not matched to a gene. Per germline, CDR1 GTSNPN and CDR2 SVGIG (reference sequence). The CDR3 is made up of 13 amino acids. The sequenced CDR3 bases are TGTGCCCTAGGGACAGATAATAATCAGCCC. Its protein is CALGTDNNQP. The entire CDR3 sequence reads CALGTDNNQPQHF.

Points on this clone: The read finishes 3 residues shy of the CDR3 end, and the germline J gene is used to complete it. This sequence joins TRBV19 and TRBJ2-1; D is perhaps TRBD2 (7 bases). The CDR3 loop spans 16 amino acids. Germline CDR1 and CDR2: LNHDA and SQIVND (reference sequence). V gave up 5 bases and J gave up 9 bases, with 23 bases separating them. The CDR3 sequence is CASSPVGRGGRGEQFF. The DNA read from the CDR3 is TGTGCCAGTAGTCCCGTGGGGAGGGGGGGGCGGGGTGAG.

CDR3 sequence reads: CASSEQGLNTQYF. Partial CDR3 DNA: TGTGCCAGCAGTGAACAGGGGCTTAATACG. This sequence joins TRBV2 and TRBJ2-3; D might be TRBD1 (6 bases). The read ends 3 residues before the CDR3 terminus; that terminus is restored from the germline J gene. The CDR3 contains 13 residues. V lost 2 bases to trimming and J lost 7 bases, with 10 bases between them. Germline CDR1 reads SNHLY; CDR2 reads FYNNEI.

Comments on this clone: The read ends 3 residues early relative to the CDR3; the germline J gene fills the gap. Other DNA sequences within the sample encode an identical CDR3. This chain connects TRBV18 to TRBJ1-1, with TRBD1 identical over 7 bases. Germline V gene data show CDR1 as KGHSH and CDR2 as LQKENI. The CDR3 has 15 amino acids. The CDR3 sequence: CASSPRQGVQETAFF. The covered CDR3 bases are TGTGCCAGCTCACCCCGCCAGGGGGTTCAAGAGACA.

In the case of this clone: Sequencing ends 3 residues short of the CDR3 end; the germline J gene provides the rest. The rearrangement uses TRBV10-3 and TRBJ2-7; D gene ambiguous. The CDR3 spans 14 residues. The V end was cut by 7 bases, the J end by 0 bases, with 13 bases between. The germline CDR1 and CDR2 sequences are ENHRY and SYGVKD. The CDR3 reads CAIKKERASYEQYF. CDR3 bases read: TGTGCCATCAAGAAGGAGCGTGCCTCCTACGAG.

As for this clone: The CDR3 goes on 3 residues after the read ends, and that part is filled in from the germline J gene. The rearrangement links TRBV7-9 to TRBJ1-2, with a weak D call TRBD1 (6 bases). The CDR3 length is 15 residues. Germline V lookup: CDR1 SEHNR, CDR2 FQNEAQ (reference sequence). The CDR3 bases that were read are TGTGCCAGCAGCTTAGGGGGGCCTCTCACCTACGAC. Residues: CASSLGGPLTYD. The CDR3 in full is CASSLGGPLTYDYTF.

The CDR3 is CASSAGQGTYEQYF. CDR3 DNA (partial): TGTGCCAGCAGTGCAGGACAGGGGACATACGAG. The rearrangement joins TRBV6-1 to TRBJ2-7; the match to TRBD1 covers 9 bases. The read ends 3 residues shy of where the CDR3 ends; the end is completed using the germline J gene. The length of the CDR3 is 14 residues. Germline V CDR1 and CDR2: MNHNS, SASEGT. The V gene end was trimmed by 4 bases and the J gene end by 4 bases; junction bases not matched to a gene: 5.

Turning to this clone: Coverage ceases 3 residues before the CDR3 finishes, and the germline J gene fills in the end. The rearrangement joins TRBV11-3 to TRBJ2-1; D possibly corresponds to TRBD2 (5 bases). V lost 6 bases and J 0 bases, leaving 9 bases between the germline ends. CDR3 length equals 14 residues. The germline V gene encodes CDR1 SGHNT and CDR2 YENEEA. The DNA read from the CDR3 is TGTGCCAGCAGTCAACGGGGCTCCTACAATGAG. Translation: CASSQRGSYNE. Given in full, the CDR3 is CASSQRGSYNEQFF. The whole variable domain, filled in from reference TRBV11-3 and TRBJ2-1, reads EAGVVQSPRYKIIEKKQPVAFWCNPISGHNTLYWYLQNLGQGPELLIRYENEEAVDDSQLPKDRFSAERLKGVDSTLKIQPAELGDSAVYLCASSQRGSYNEQFFGPGTRLTVL.

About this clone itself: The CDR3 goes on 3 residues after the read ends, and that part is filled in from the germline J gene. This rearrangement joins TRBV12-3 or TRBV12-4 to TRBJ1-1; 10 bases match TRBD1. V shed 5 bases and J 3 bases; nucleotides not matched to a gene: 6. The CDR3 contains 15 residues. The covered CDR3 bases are TGTGCCAGCAGTCCCACCGGGACAGGGGACACTGAA. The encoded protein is CASSPTGTGDTE. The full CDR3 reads CASSPTGTGDTEAFF.

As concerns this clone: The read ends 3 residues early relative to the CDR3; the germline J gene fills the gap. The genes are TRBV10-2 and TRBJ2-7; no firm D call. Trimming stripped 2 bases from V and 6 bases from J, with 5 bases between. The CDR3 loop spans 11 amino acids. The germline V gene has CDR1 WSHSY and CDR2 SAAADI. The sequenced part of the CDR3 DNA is TGCGCCAGCAGTGAGGGCTTCGAG. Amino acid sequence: CASSEGFE. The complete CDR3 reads CASSEGFEQYF.

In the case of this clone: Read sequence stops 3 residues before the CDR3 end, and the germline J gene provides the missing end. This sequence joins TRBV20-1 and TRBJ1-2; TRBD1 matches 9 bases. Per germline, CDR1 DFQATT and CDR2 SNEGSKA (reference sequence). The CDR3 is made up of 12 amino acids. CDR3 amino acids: CSASDRGDDYTF. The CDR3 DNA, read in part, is TGCAGTGCTTCCGACAGGGGGGATGAC.

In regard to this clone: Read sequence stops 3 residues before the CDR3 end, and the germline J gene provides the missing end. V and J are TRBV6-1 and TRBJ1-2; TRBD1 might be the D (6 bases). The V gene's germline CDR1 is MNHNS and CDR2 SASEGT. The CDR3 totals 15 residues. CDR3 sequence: CASSENGLAGGDYTF. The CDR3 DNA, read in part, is TGTGCCAGCAGTGAAAATGGCCTAGCGGGGGGCGAC.

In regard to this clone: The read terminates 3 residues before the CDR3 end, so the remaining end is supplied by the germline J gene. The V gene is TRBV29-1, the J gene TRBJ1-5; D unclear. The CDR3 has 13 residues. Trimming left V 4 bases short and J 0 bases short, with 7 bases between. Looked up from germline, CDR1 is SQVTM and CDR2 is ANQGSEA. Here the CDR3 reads CSVGSDSNQPQHF. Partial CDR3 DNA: TGCAGCGTTGGTAGCGATAGCAATCAGCCC.

The covered CDR3 bases are TGTGCCAGCAGCTTAAGGGACACTTCCCTCTACGAC. The encoded protein is CASSLRDTSLYD. Given in full, the CDR3 is CASSLRDTSLYDYTF. The V and J genes are TRBV7-2 and TRBJ1-2; D possibly corresponds to TRBD1 (6 bases). The read stops 3 residues short of the end of the CDR3; the missing end is completed from the germline J gene. CDR1 SGHTA and CDR2 FQGNSA come from the germline V gene. The CDR3 totals 15 residues. Based on the CDR3 plus reference TRBV7-2 and TRBJ1-2, the full variable domain is GAGVSQSPSNKVTEKGKDVELRCDPISGHTALYWYRQSLGQGLEFLIYFQGNSAPDKSGLPSDRFSAERTGGSVSTLTIQRTQQEDSAVYLCASSLRDTSLYDYTFGSGTRLTVV.

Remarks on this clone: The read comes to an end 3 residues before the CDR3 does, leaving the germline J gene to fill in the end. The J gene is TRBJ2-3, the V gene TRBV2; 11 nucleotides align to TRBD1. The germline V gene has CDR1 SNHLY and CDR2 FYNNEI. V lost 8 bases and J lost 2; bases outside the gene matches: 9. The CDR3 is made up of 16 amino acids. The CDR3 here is CASGAGTGGVTDTQYF. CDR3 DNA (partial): TGTGCCAGCGGAGCCGGGACAGGGGGGGTCACAGATACG.

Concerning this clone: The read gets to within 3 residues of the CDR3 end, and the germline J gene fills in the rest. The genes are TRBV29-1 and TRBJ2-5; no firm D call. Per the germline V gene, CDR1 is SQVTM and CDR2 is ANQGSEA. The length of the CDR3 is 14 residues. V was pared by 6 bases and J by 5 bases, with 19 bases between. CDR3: CSVLNQAFTETQYF. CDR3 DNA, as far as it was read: TGCAGCGTACTCAACCAGGCATTTACGGAGACC.

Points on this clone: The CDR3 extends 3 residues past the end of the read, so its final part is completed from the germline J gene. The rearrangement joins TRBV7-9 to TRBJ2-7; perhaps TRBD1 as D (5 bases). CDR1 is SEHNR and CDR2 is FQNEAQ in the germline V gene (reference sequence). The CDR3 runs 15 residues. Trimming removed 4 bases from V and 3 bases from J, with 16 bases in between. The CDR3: CASSSALGRVYEQYF. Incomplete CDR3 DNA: TGTGCCAGCAGCTCCGCGTTGGGCAGGGTCTACGAG.

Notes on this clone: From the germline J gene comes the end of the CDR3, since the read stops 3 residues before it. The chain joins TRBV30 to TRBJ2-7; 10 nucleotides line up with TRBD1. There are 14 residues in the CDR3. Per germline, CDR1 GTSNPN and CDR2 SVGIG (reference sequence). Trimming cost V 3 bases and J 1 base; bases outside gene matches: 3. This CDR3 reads CAWRRQGASYEQYF. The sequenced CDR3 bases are TGTGCCTGGAGGAGACAGGGGGCGTCCTACGAG.

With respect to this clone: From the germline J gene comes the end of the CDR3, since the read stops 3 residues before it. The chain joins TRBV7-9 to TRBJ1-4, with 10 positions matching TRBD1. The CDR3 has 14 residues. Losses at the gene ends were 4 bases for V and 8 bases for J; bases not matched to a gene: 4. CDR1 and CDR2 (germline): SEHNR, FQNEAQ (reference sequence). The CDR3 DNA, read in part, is TGTGCCAGCAGCTCGGGACAGGGGAAGGAAAAA. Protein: CASSSGQGKEK. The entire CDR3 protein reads CASSSGQGKEKLFF.

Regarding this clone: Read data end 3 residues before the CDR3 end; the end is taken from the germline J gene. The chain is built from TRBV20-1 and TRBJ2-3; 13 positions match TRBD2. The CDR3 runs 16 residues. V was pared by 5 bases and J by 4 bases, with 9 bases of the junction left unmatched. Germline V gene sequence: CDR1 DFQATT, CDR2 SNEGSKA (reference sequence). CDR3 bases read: TGCAGTGCTGCCCCTCCGGGACTAGCGGGATCAGATACG. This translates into CSAAPPGLAGSDT. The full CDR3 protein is CSAAPPGLAGSDTQYF.

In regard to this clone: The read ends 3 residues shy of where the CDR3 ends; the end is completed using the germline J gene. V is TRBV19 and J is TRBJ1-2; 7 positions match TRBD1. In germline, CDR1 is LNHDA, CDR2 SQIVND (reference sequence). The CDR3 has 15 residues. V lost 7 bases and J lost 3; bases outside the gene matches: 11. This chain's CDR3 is CASKLYAGTDYGYTF. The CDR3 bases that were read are TGTGCCAGTAAGTTATACGCCGGGACAGACTATGGC. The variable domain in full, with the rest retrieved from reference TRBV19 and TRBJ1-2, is DGGITQSPKYLFRKEGQNVTLSCEQNLNHDAMYWYRQDPGQGLRLIYYSQIVNDFQKGDIAEGYSVSREKKESFPLTVTSAQKNPTAFYLCASKLYAGTDYGYTFGSGTRLTVV.

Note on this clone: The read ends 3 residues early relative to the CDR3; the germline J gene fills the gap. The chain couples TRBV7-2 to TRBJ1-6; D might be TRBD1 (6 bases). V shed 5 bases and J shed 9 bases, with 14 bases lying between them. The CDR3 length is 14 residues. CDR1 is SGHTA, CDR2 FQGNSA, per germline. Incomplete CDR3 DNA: TGTGCCAGCAGCCTCAAGGGGGGGACTTCACCC. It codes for CASSLKGGTSP. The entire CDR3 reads CASSLKGGTSPLHF.

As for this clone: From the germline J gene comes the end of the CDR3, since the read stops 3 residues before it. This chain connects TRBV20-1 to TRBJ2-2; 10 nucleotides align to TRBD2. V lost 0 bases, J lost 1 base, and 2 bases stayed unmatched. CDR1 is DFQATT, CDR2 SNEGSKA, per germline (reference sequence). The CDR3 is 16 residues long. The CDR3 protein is CSARDWTSGNTGELFF. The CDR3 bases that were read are TGCAGTGCTAGAGACTGGACTAGCGGGAACACCGGGGAG.